This T cell receptor beta chain is from a study of vaccination and CD4 T cells after COVID-19. Overall study findings and caveats: Among reactive clones from convalescent patients, a median about 86% appeared only post-vaccination.

Treatment reported: approximately nine-day PBMC culture with coronavirus spike peptide pools or control peptides (ViraFEST assay). After expanding antigen-specific T cells with peptide pools, ViraFEST sequenced their TCRs. Scientists ran DNA taken from cultured CD4+ T cells through the Oncomine TCR Beta short-read assay for sequencing. After culture, CD4+ T cells served as the source for genomic DNA extraction. Each CDR3 protein is one row after TCRdb ran MiXCR on the PCR reads. The repertoire holds 20,000 or so distinct CDR3 sequences, around 66% seen once, with 6% to 8.5% in the top ten. Details on this clonotype: Its antigen remains unknown.

Germline V gene sequence: CDR1 DFQATT, CDR2 SNEGSKA (reference sequence). CDR3 length: 13 amino acids. The V gene lost 0 bases and the J gene lost 3 bases, with 8 bases spanning the gap. The sequenced sample was CD4+ T cells from blood, cultured in vitro. The clonotype was recovered from a human donor who had recovered from COVID-19. V usage is TRBV20-1 and J usage is TRBJ1-1; weak D call: TRBD1 (5 bases). The DNA of the CDR3 is TGCAGTGCTAGAGAGGGGGGAGACACTGAAGCTTTCTTT. Translation gives CSAREGGDTEAFF.